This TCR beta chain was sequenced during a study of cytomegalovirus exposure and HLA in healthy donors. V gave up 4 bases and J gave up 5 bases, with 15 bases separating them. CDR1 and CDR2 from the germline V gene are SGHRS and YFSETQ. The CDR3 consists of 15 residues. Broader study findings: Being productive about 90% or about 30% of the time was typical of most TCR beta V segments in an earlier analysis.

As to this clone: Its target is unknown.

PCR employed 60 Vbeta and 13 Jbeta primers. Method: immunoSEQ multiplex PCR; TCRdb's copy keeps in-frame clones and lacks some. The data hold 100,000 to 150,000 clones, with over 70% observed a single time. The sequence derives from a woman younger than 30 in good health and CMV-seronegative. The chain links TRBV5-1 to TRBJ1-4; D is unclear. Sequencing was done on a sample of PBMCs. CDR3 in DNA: TGCGCCAGCAGCGCGGGGTGGCAGGAGAATGAAAAACTGTTTTTT. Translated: CASSAGWQENEKLFF.